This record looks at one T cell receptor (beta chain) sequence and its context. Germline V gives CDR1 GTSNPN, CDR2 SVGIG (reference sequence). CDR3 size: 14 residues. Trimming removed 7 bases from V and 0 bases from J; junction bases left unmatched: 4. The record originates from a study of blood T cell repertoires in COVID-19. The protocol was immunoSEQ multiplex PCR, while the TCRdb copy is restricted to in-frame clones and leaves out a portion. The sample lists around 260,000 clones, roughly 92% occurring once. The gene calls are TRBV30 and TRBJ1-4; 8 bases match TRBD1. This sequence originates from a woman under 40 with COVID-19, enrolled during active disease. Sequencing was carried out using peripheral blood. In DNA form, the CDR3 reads TGTGCCTCCACGACAGGGGCAACTAATGAAAAACTGTTTTTT. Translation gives CASTTGATNEKLFF.